The rows below give T cell receptor beta chains drawn from one sample of a study of CD8+CD57+ T cells in acquired aplastic anemia. TCRdb re-called the reads through MiXCR, storing one row per CDR3 protein. The sample comprises 150,000 or so distinct CDR3 sequences, less than 50% of which are singletons, and about 2.9% rests with the top ten. Sequenced sample: sorted CD4+, CD8+, or CD8+CD57+ T cells (not recorded which) from PBMCs. These receptors all stem from a human donor with aplastic anemia. The CDR3 runs from the conserved cysteine through the conserved F or W. The D gene is left open where the match is weak. Expanded clones are given a class, and other clones once, few, many or no size at all.

abundance: -; len: 15; d_gene: -; v_gene: TRBV19; j_gene: TRBJ2-1; CDR3aa: CASSVERASCNEQFF; CDR3nt: TGTGCCAGTAGTGTCGAAAGGGCGTCGTGCAATGAGCAGTTCTTC
abundance: -; len: 14; d_gene: -; v_gene: TRBV19; j_gene: TRBJ1-2; CDR3aa: CASSPVGLMNGYTF; CDR3nt: TGTGCCAGTAGCCCGGTGGGACTTATGAACGGCTACACCTTC
abundance: -; len: 14; d_gene: -; v_gene: TRBV28; j_gene: TRBJ1-2; CDR3aa: CASSLEEGGYGYTF; CDR3nt: TGTGCCAGCAGTTTAGAGGAGGGGGGATATGGCTACACCTTC
abundance: many; len: 15; d_gene: -; v_gene: TRBV2; j_gene: TRBJ2-7; CDR3aa: CASSELLITGAEQYF; CDR3nt: TGTGCCAGCAGTGAACTCCTGATCACTGGGGCCGAGCAGTACTTC
abundance: -; len: 15; d_gene: -; v_gene: TRBV10-1; j_gene: TRBJ2-6; CDR3aa: CASSERDSGANVLTF; CDR3nt: TGCGCCAGCAGTGAGAGGGACTCTGGGGCCAACGTCCTGACTTTC
abundance: -; len: 12; d_gene: -; v_gene: TRBV10-3; j_gene: TRBJ2-2; CDR3aa: CAISTNTGELFF; CDR3nt: TGTGCCATCAGTACGAACACCGGGGAGCTGTTTTTT
abundance: -; len: 14; d_gene: -; v_gene: TRBV12-3/TRBV12-4; j_gene: TRBJ1-6; CDR3aa: CASSYPEGRSPLHF; CDR3nt: TGTGCCAGCAGTTACCCCGAAGGTAGATCACCCCTCCACTTT
abundance: many; len: 14; d_gene: -; v_gene: TRBV9; j_gene: TRBJ2-7; CDR3aa: CASSVRPQAGEQYF; CDR3nt: TGTGCCAGCAGCGTTCGCCCCCAGGCGGGGGAGCAGTACTTC
abundance: many; len: 15; d_gene: -; v_gene: TRBV12-5; j_gene: TRBJ1-1; CDR3aa: CASGLVQPGRSEAFF; CDR3nt: TGTGCTAGTGGTTTGGTACAACCAGGACGCTCCGAAGCTTTCTTT
abundance: many; len: 16; d_gene: TRBD2; v_gene: TRBV7-6; j_gene: TRBJ2-3; CDR3aa: CASSLDPGGSTDTQYF; CDR3nt: TGTGCCAGCAGCTTAGACCCGGGAGGGAGCACAGATACGCAGTATTTT
abundance: many; len: 15; d_gene: TRBD1; v_gene: TRBV7-3; j_gene: TRBJ2-7; CDR3aa: CASSLRGTGLYEQYF; CDR3nt: TGTGCCAGCAGCTTAAGGGGGACAGGGTTGTACGAGCAGTACTTC
abundance: -; len: 15; d_gene: TRBD2; v_gene: TRBV7-2; j_gene: TRBJ2-2; CDR3aa: CASSSGLRGSGELFF; CDR3nt: TGTGCCAGCAGCAGTGGGCTGCGGGGGTCCGGGGAGCTGTTTTTT
abundance: -; len: 12; d_gene: -; v_gene: TRBV19; j_gene: TRBJ1-2; CDR3aa: CASSNLNYGYTF; CDR3nt: TGTGCCAGTAGTAACCTTAACTATGGCTACACCTTC
abundance: -; len: 11; d_gene: -; v_gene: TRBV10-3; j_gene: TRBJ1-2; CDR3aa: CAISEESGYTF; CDR3nt: TGTGCCATCAGTGAGGAGAGTGGCTACACCTTC
abundance: -; len: 13; d_gene: -; v_gene: TRBV10-3; j_gene: TRBJ1-1; CDR3aa: CASTRGPNTEAFF; CDR3nt: TGTGCCTCTACCCGGGGGCCCAACACTGAAGCTTTCTTT
abundance: many; len: 15; d_gene: -; v_gene: TRBV19; j_gene: TRBJ2-3; CDR3aa: CASSIFGFSTDTQYF; CDR3nt: TGTGCCAGTAGTATCTTTGGATTTAGCACAGATACGCAGTATTTT
abundance: many; len: 15; d_gene: TRBD1; v_gene: TRBV29-1; j_gene: TRBJ2-5; CDR3aa: CSVEPGQGAWETQYF; CDR3nt: TGCAGCGTTGAACCGGGACAGGGGGCATGGGAGACCCAGTACTTC
abundance: -; len: 12; d_gene: -; v_gene: TRBV7-2; j_gene: TRBJ1-2; CDR3aa: CASTKGGYGYTF; CDR3nt: TGTGCCAGCACCAAGGGGGGCTATGGCTACACCTTC
abundance: -; len: 13; d_gene: -; v_gene: TRBV20-1; j_gene: TRBJ1-3; CDR3aa: CSARDRPGNAIYF; CDR3nt: TGCAGTGCTAGAGATCGACCCGGGAACGCCATATATTTT
abundance: many; len: 16; d_gene: -; v_gene: TRBV4-3; j_gene: TRBJ2-7; CDR3aa: CASSQGGGQATYEQYF; CDR3nt: TGCGCCAGCAGCCAAGGGGGGGGACAGGCCACCTACGAGCAGTACTTC
abundance: -; len: 16; d_gene: TRBD2; v_gene: TRBV24-1; j_gene: TRBJ2-3; CDR3aa: CATSGSREVPRDTQYF; CDR3nt: TGTGCCACCAGCGGTAGCCGGGAGGTCCCCCGGGATACGCAGTATTTT
abundance: many; len: 13; d_gene: TRBD1; v_gene: TRBV25-1; j_gene: TRBJ1-1; CDR3aa: CASKDRASTEAFF; CDR3nt: TGTGCCAGCAAAGACAGGGCGAGCACTGAAGCTTTCTTT
abundance: many; len: 13; d_gene: -; v_gene: TRBV11-1; j_gene: TRBJ2-5; CDR3aa: CASSPQGLGTQYF; CDR3nt: TGTGCCAGCAGCCCTCAGGGGTTAGGGACCCAGTACTTC
abundance: once; len: 14; d_gene: -; v_gene: TRBV7-2; j_gene: TRBJ2-3; CDR3aa: CASRQRLVTDTQYF; CDR3nt: TGTGCCAGCCGCCAGCGTCTAGTCACAGATACGCAGTATTTT
abundance: -; len: 15; d_gene: TRBD1; v_gene: TRBV5-6; j_gene: TRBJ2-1; CDR3aa: CASKIRDRWNGEQFF; CDR3nt: TGTGCCAGCAAGATTAGGGACAGGTGGAATGGTGAGCAGTTCTTC
abundance: -; len: 16; d_gene: TRBD2; v_gene: TRBV6-1; j_gene: TRBJ2-7; CDR3aa: CASRVWTSGHTYEQYF; CDR3nt: TGTGCCAGCAGAGTCTGGACTAGCGGACATACCTACGAGCAGTACTTC
abundance: many; len: 15; d_gene: -; v_gene: TRBV5-1; j_gene: TRBJ1-6; CDR3aa: CASSLEVLGNSPLHF; CDR3nt: TGCGCCAGCAGCTTGGAAGTTTTGGGAAATTCACCCCTCCACTTT
abundance: -; len: 13; d_gene: -; v_gene: TRBV4-1; j_gene: TRBJ1-5; CDR3aa: CASSLGENQPQHF; CDR3nt: TGCGCCAGCAGCCTTGGGGAAAATCAGCCCCAGCATTTT
abundance: many; len: 13; d_gene: TRBD1; v_gene: TRBV20-1; j_gene: TRBJ1-2; CDR3aa: CSARTGVTYGYTF; CDR3nt: TGCAGTGCTAGGACAGGGGTGACCTATGGCTACACCTTC
abundance: -; len: 14; d_gene: TRBD1; v_gene: TRBV18; j_gene: TRBJ1-2; CDR3aa: CASSPGDRNYGYTF; CDR3nt: TGTGCCAGCTCACCGGGGGACAGAAACTATGGCTACACCTTC
abundance: many; len: 14; d_gene: -; v_gene: TRBV5-6; j_gene: TRBJ1-1; CDR3aa: CASSLEAVNTEAFF; CDR3nt: TGTGCCAGCAGCTTGGAGGCGGTGAACACTGAAGCTTTCTTT
abundance: -; len: 14; d_gene: -; v_gene: TRBV10-3; j_gene: TRBJ1-2; CDR3aa: CATSRLDSVYGYTF; CDR3nt: TGTGCCACCAGCCGTTTAGACAGCGTCTATGGCTACACCTTC
abundance: few; len: 13; d_gene: -; v_gene: TRBV7-2; j_gene: TRBJ2-2; CDR3aa: CASGDQGFGELFF; CDR3nt: TGTGCCAGCGGGGATCAGGGTTTCGGGGAGCTGTTTTTT
abundance: many; len: 16; d_gene: -; v_gene: TRBV7-8; j_gene: TRBJ2-1; CDR3aa: CASTDRTAPPYNEQFF; CDR3nt: TGTGCCAGCACCGATAGGACAGCCCCGCCCTACAATGAGCAGTTCTTC
abundance: many; len: 17; d_gene: TRBD1; v_gene: TRBV20-1; j_gene: TRBJ1-2; CDR3aa: CSASPGQGALRGYGYTF; CDR3nt: TGCAGTGCTAGCCCGGGACAGGGGGCGTTACGGGGCTATGGCTACACCTTC
abundance: -; len: 13; d_gene: TRBD2; v_gene: TRBV20-1; j_gene: TRBJ2-5; CDR3aa: CSARTSGTETQYF; CDR3nt: TGCAGTGCTCGGACTAGCGGGACAGAGACCCAGTACTTC
abundance: few; len: 16; d_gene: TRBD1; v_gene: TRBV4-2; j_gene: TRBJ1-1; CDR3aa: CASSQRGTGGFTEAFF; CDR3nt: TGTGCCAGCAGCCAAAGGGGGACAGGGGGCTTTACTGAAGCTTTCTTT
abundance: -; len: 13; d_gene: -; v_gene: TRBV29-1; j_gene: TRBJ2-3; CDR3aa: CSVCRVGTDTQYF; CDR3nt: TGCAGCGTATGTAGGGTGGGGACAGATACGCAGTATTTT
abundance: many; len: 15; d_gene: TRBD1; v_gene: TRBV6-1; j_gene: TRBJ2-5; CDR3aa: CASSTDRWIGETQYF; CDR3nt: TGTGCCAGCAGTACGGACAGGTGGATTGGCGAGACCCAGTACTTC
abundance: -; len: 13; d_gene: -; v_gene: TRBV15; j_gene: TRBJ2-1; CDR3aa: CATSRGDGNEQFF; CDR3nt: TGTGCCACCAGCAGAGGAGACGGCAATGAGCAGTTCTTC
abundance: -; len: 16; d_gene: -; v_gene: TRBV10-3; j_gene: TRBJ2-5; CDR3aa: CAICSATPGPQETQYF; CDR3nt: -
abundance: -; len: 14; d_gene: TRBD1; v_gene: TRBV29-1; j_gene: TRBJ1-1; CDR3aa: CSVETLSGGTEAFF; CDR3nt: TGCAGCGTTGAAACCCTATCAGGGGGCACTGAAGCTTTCTTT
abundance: many; len: 13; d_gene: -; v_gene: TRBV19; j_gene: TRBJ1-5; CDR3aa: CASSMGVNQPQHF; CDR3nt: TGTGCCAGTAGTATGGGGGTAAATCAGCCCCAGCATTTT
abundance: many; len: 14; d_gene: -; v_gene: TRBV7-9; j_gene: TRBJ2-5; CDR3aa: CASSLELARQTQYF; CDR3nt: TGTGCCAGCAGCTTAGAACTAGCTCGGCAGACCCAGTACTTC
abundance: -; len: 14; d_gene: TRBD1; v_gene: TRBV10-3; j_gene: TRBJ1-2; CDR3aa: CAIGSGTGDYGYTF; CDR3nt: TGTGCCATCGGATCCGGGACAGGGGACTATGGCTACACCTTC
abundance: few; len: 15; d_gene: TRBD1; v_gene: TRBV12-3/TRBV12-4; j_gene: TRBJ1-1; CDR3aa: CASILPGQSYTEAFF; CDR3nt: TGTGCCAGCATCCTGCCGGGACAGTCTTACACTGAAGCTTTCTTT
abundance: -; len: 13; d_gene: -; v_gene: TRBV7-3; j_gene: TRBJ1-2; CDR3aa: CASSLTPGAGYTF; CDR3nt: TGTGCCAGCAGCTTAACGCCAGGGGCTGGCTACACCTTC
abundance: -; len: 13; d_gene: TRBD2; v_gene: TRBV29-1; j_gene: TRBJ2-1; CDR3aa: CSLGTSPHNEQFF; CDR3nt: TGCAGCCTTGGGACTAGCCCCCACAATGAGCAGTTCTTC
abundance: many; len: 16; d_gene: TRBD2; v_gene: TRBV7-8; j_gene: TRBJ2-1; CDR3aa: CASTPTGTSGLNEQFF; CDR3nt: TGTGCCAGCACCCCGACCGGGACTAGCGGGTTAAATGAGCAGTTCTTC
abundance: -; len: 14; d_gene: TRBD2; v_gene: TRBV15; j_gene: TRBJ2-1; CDR3aa: CATSAGGSYNEQFF; CDR3nt: TGTGCCACCAGCGCGGGGGGGTCCTACAATGAGCAGTTCTTC
abundance: few; len: 14; d_gene: -; v_gene: TRBV19; j_gene: TRBJ2-1; CDR3aa: CASSIVQDYNEQFF; CDR3nt: TGTGCCAGTAGTATCGTTCAGGACTACAATGAGCAGTTCTTC
abundance: -; len: 13; d_gene: -; v_gene: TRBV7-2; j_gene: TRBJ2-7; CDR3aa: CASSWGGVYEQYF; CDR3nt: TGTGCCAGCAGCTGGGGCGGTGTCTACGAGCAGTACTTC
abundance: many; len: 14; d_gene: -; v_gene: TRBV12-3/TRBV12-4; j_gene: TRBJ1-6; CDR3aa: CASSLKGENSPLYF; CDR3nt: TGTGCCAGCAGTTTGAAAGGGGAAAATTCACCCCTCTACTTT
abundance: -; len: 16; d_gene: -; v_gene: TRBV5-6; j_gene: TRBJ2-4; CDR3aa: CASSCSGTGTKNIQYF; CDR3nt: TGTGCCAGCAGCTGCAGTGGGACTGGAACCAAAAACATTCAGTACTTC
abundance: -; len: 14; d_gene: -; v_gene: TRBV27; j_gene: TRBJ1-2; CDR3aa: CASSPLDGFYGYTF; CDR3nt: TGTGCCAGCAGTCCTCTGGACGGATTCTATGGCTACACCTTC
abundance: many; len: 13; d_gene: TRBD2; v_gene: TRBV20-1; j_gene: TRBJ2-5; CDR3aa: CSARPGLLETQYF; CDR3nt: TGCAGTGCTAGGCCGGGACTATTGGAGACCCAGTACTTC
abundance: -; len: 13; d_gene: TRBD1; v_gene: TRBV7-3; j_gene: TRBJ1-1; CDR3aa: CASSQGLTTEAFF; CDR3nt: TGTGCCAGCTCACAGGGGTTGACGACTGAAGCTTTCTTT